This TCR beta chain was retrieved from a study of T-cell memory formation after mild COVID-19. In TCRdb, the 5' RACE reads were re-called with MiXCR into one record per CDR3 protein. The sample has about half a million distinct CDR3 sequences, 15% to 20% seen once. J lost 5 bases, V lost 0 bases, and 9 bases had no gene match. The CDR3 length is 17 residues. Germline loops: CDR1 MNHEY, CDR2 SVGEGT. This chain links TRBV6-2 or TRBV6-3 with TRBJ1-5; TRBD1 matches 8 bases. Sequenced: PBMCs or a T cell subset sorted from them (not recorded which). The receptor's source is an adult woman who had mild COVID-19 (a few samples of this study predate the infection). Cell type and time point are not known. This chain's CDR3 is CASSYSSGQGLDQPQHF. The CDR3 region has the DNA TGTGCCAGCAGTTACTCGTCAGGACAGGGACTAGATCAGCCCCAGCATTTT.